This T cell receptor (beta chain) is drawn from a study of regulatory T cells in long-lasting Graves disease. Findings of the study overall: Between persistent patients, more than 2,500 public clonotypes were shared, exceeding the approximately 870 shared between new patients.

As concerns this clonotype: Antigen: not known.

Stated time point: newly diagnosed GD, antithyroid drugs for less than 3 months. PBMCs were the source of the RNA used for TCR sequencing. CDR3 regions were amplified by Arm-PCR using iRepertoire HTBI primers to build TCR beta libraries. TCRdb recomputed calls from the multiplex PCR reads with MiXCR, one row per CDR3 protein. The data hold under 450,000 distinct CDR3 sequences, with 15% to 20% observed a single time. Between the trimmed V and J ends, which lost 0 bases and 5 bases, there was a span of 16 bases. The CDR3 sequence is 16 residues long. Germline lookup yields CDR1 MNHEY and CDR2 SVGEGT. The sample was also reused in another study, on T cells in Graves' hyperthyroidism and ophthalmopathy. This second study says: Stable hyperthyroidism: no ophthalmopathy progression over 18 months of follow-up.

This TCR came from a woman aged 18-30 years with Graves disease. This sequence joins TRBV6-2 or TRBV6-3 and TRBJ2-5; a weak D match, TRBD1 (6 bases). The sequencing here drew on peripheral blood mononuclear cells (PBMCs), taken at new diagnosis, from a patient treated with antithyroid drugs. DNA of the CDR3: TGTGCCAGCAGTTACTCGGGGGCCTATTTGGGGGAGACCCAGTACTTC. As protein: CASSYSGAYLGETQYF.